This T cell receptor beta chain comes out of a study of blood T cell repertoires in COVID-19. CDR1 and CDR2 (germline): GTSNPN, SVGIG (reference sequence). Trimming cost V 2 bases and J 0 bases, with 21 bases left between them. This CDR3 is built from 18 residues. The method was immunoSEQ multiplex PCR; TCRdb's version includes in-frame clones alone and lacks a portion of them. The sample has some 310,000 clones, roughly 90% seen once; the top ten hold under 1.1%. The source material was peripheral blood. This clonotype originated in a middle-aged woman with COVID-19, enrolled during active disease. The V gene is TRBV30, the J gene TRBJ2-3, with a possible D match to TRBD1 (6 bases). CDR3 bases: TGTGCCTGGAGTCCCCGTTTCTCAGGACAGCTAAGCACAGATACGCAGTATTTT. Amino acid sequence: CAWSPRFSGQLSTDTQYF. The entire variable domain, with the rest obtained from reference TRBV30 and TRBJ2-3, is as follows: SQTIHQWPATLVQPVGSPLSLECTVEGTSNPNLYWYRQAAGRGLQLLFYSVGIGQISSEVPQNLSASRPQDRQFILSSKKLLLSDSGFYLCAWSPRFSGQLSTDTQYFGPGTRLTVL.